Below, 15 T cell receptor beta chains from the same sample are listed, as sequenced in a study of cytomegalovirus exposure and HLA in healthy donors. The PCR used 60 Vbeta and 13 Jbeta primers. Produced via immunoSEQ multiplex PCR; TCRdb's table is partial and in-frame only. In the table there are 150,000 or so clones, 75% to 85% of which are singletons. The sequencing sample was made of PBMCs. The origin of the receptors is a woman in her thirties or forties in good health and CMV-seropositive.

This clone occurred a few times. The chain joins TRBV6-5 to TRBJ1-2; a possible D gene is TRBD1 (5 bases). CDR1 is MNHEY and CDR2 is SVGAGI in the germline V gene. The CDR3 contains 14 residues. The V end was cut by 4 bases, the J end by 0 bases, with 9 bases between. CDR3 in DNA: TGTGCCAGCAGTTGGGAGGGGACTAACTATGGCTACACCTTC. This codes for CASSWEGTNYGYTF.

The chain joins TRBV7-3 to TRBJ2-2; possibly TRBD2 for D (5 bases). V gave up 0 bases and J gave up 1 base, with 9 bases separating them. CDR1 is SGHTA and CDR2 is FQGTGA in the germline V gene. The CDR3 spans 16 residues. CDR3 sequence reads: CASSLTGSENTGELFF. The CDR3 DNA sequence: TGTGCCAGCAGCTTAACGGGGAGCGAGAACACCGGGGAGCTGTTTTTT.

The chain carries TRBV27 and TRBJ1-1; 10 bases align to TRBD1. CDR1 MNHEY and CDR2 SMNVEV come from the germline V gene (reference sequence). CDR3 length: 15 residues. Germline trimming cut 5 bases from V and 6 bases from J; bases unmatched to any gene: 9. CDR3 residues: CASSPRQGATSEAFF. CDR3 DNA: TGTGCCAGCAGTCCACGACAGGGGGCGACCTCTGAAGCTTTCTTT.

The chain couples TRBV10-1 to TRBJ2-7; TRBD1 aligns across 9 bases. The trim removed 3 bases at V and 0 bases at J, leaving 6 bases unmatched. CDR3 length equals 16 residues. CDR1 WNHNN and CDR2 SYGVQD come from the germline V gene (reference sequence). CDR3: CASSDSGTGSSYEQYF. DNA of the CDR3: TGCGCCAGCAGTGATTCCGGGACAGGGAGCTCCTACGAGCAGTACTTC.

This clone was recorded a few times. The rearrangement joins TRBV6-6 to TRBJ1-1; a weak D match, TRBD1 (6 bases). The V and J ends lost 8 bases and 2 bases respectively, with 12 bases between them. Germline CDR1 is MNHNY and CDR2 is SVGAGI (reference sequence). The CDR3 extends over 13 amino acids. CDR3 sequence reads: CASRTQGNTEAFF. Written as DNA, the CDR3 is TGTGCCAGCCGGACACAGGGTAACACTGAAGCTTTCTTT.

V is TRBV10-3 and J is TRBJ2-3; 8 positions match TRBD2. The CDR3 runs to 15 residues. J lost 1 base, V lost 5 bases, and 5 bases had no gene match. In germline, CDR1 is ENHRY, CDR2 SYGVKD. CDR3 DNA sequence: TGTGCCATCAGTATGAGCGGGGGAGGCACAGATACGCAGTATTTT. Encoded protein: CAISMSGGGTDTQYF.

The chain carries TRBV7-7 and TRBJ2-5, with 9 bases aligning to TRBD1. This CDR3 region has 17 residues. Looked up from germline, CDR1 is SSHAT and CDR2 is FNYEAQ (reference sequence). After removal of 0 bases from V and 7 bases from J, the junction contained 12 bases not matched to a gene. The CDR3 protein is CASSLAQQGATPGTQYF. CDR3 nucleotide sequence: TGTGCCAGCAGCTTAGCGCAACAGGGGGCTACCCCGGGGACCCAGTACTTC. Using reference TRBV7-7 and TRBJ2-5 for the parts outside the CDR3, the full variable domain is GAGVSQSPRYKVTKRGQDVTLRCDPISSHATLYWYQQALGQGPEFLTYFNYEAQPDKSGLPSDRFSAERPEGSISTLTIQRTEQRDSAMYRCASSLAQQGATPGTQYFGPGTRLLVL.

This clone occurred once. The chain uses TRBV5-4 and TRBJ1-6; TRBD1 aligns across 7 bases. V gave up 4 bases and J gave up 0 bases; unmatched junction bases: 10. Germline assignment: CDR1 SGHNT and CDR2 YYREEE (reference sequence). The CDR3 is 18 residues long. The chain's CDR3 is CASSKGTALSSYNSPLHF. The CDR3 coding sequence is TGTGCCAGCAGCAAGGGGACAGCCCTAAGCTCCTATAATTCACCCCTCCACTTT.

The CDR3 DNA reads as TGCGCCAGCAGCGCAAGGACTAGCGGGAAGATTCTAGGTACAGATACGCAGTATTTT. Residues: CASSARTSGKILGTDTQYF. This sequence joins TRBV5-1 and TRBJ2-3, with TRBD2 matching over 12 bases. The length of the CDR3 is 19 residues. V was clipped by 4 bases and J by 3 bases; unmatched bases: 15. Germline CDR1 and CDR2: SGHRS and YFSETQ.

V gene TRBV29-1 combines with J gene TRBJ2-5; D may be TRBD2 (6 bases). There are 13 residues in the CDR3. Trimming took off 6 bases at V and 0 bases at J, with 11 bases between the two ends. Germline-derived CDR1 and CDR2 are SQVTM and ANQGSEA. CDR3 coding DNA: TGCAGCGTCCGTCCTAGCGACCAAGAGACCCAGTACTTC. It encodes CSVRPSDQETQYF.

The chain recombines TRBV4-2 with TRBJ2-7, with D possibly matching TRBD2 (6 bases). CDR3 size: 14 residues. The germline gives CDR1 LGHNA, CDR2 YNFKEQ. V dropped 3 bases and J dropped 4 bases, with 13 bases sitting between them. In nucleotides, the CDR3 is TGTGCCAGCAGCCACCCGGGACTTAGTTACGAGCAGTACTTC. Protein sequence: CASSHPGLSYEQYF.

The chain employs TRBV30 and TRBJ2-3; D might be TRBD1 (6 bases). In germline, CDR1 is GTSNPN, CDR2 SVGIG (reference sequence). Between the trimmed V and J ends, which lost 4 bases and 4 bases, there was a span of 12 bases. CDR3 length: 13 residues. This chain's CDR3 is CAWTLGAPDTQYF. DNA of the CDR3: TGTGCCTGGACCCTGGGGGCGCCAGATACGCAGTATTTT.

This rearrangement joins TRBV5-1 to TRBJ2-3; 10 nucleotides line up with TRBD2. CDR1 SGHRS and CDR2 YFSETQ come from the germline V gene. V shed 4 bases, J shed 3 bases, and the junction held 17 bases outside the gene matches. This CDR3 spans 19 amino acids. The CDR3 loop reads CASSPWGILAGAPTDTQYF. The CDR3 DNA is TGCGCCAGCAGCCCCTGGGGCATTCTAGCGGGAGCCCCGACAGATACGCAGTATTTT.

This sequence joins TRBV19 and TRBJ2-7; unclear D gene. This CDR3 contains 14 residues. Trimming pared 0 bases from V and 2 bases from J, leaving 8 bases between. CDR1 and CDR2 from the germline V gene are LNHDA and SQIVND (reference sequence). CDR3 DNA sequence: TGTGCCAGTAGTATAGACCTCGGAGCCTACGAGCAGTACTTC. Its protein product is CASSIDLGAYEQYF.

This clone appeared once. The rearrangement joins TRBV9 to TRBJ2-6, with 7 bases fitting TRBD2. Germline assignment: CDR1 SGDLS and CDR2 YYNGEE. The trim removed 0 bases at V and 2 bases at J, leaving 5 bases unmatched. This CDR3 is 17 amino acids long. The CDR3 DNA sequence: TGTGCCAGCAGCGTAGTGGAGGGAGGGCCTGGGGCCAACGTCCTGACTTTC. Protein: CASSVVEGGPGANVLTF. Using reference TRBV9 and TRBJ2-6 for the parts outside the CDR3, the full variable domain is DSGVTQTPKHLITATGQRVTLRCSPRSGDLSVYWYQQSLDQGLQFLIQYYNGEERAKGNILERFSAQQFPDLHSELNLSSLELGDSALYFCASSVVEGGPGANVLTFGAGSRLTVL.